This T cell receptor (beta chain) originates from a study of blood T cell repertoires in COVID-19. Turning to the study itself: COVID-19 samples from acute and convalescent phases originated in the United States, Italy and Spain. From T cells, B-cell-depleted T cells, or PBMCs came the material, which was cDNA or gDNA.

Original handling: Reference gene primers were amplified, and this amplification served to estimate nucleated cell counts. This table comes from immunoSEQ multiplex PCR, and its TCRdb copy is limited to in-frame clones, with some not included. The V and J calls and clone size were taken over from that table, and D and trimming were inferred from the DNA. Of 150,000 to 200,000 clones detected, roughly 89% appear once; the ten largest clones hold approximately 0.88%. Trimming removed 5 bases from V and 3 bases from J; junction bases left unmatched: 10. Germline values: CDR1 MNHEY, CDR2 SVGEGT. The CDR3 length is 15 residues.

The chain is built from TRBV6-2 or TRBV6-3 and TRBJ2-7, with 7 positions matching TRBD1. The sequence derives from a woman under 30 who had recovered from COVID-19. Sequenced: peripheral blood. The CDR3 nucleotides are TGTGCCAGCAGTACCCGACAGGGAGCTCACTACGAGCAGTACGTC. It translates to CASSTRQGAHYEQYV.